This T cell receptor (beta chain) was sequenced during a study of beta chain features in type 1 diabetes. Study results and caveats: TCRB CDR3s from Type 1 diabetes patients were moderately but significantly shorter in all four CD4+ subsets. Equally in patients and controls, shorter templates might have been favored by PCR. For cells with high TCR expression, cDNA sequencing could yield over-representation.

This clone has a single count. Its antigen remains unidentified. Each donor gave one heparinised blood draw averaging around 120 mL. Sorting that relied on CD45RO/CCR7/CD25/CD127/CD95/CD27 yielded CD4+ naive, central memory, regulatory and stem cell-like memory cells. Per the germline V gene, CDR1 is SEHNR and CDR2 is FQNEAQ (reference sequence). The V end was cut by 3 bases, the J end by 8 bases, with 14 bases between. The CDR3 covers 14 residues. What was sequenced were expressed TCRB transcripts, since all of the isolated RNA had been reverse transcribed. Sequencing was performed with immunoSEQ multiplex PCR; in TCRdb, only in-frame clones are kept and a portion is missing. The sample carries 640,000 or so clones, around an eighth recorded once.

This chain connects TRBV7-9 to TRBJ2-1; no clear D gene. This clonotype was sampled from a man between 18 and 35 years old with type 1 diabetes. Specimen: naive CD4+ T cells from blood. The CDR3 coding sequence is TGTGCCAGCAGCTTGACCCCTCTAGAGGATGAGCAGTTCTTC. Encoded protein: CASSLTPLEDEQFF.